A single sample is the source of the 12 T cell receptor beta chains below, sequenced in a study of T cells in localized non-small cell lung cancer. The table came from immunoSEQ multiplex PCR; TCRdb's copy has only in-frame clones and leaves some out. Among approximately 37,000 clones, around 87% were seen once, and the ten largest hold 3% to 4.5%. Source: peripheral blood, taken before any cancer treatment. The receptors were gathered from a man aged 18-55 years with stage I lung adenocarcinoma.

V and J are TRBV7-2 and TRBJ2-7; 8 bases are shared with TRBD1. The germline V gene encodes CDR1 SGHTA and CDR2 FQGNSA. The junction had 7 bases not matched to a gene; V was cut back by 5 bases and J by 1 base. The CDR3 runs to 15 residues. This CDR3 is CASSPDRAVSYEQYF. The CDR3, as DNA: TGTGCCAGCAGCCCGGACAGGGCGGTTTCCTACGAGCAGTACTTC.

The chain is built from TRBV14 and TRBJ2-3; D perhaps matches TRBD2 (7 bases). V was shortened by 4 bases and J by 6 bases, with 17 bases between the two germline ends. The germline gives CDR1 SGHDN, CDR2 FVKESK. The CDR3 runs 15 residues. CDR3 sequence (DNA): TGTGCCAGCAGCCCATATGGGGGGGCCGTGGATACGCAGTATTTT. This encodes CASSPYGGAVDTQYF.

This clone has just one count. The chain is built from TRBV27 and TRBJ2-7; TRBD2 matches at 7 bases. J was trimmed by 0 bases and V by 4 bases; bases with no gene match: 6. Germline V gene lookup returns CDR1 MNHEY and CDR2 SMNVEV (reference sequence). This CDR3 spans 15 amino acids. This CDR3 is CASSWGTTPSYEQYF. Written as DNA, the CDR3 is TGTGCCAGCAGTTGGGGGACTACCCCCTCCTACGAGCAGTACTTC.

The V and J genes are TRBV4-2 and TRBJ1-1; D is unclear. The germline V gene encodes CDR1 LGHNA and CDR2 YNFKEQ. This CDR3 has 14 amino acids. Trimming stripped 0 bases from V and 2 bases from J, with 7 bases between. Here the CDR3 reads CASSQDPGNTEAFF. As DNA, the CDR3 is TGTGCCAGCAGCCAAGATCCGGGAAACACTGAAGCTTTCTTT.

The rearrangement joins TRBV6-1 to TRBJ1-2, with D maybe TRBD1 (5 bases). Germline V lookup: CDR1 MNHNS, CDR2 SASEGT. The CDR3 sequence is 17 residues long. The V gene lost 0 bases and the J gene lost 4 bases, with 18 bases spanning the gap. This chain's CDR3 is CASSEAAGGVDLYGYTF. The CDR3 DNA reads TGTGCCAGCAGTGAAGCGGCGGGGGGGGTGGACCTCTATGGCTACACCTTC.

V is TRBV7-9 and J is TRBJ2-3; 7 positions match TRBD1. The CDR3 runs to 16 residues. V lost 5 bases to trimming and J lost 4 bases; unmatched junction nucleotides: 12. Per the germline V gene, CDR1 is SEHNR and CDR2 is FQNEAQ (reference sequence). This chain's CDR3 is CASSPPFRQGADTQYF. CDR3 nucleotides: TGTGCCAGCAGCCCACCCTTTCGGCAGGGGGCAGATACGCAGTATTTT.

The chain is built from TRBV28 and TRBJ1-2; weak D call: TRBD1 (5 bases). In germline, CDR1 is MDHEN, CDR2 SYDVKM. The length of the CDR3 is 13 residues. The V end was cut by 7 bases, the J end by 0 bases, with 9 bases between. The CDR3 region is CASTARANYGYTF. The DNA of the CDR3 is TGTGCCAGCACAGCCAGGGCTAACTATGGCTACACCTTC.

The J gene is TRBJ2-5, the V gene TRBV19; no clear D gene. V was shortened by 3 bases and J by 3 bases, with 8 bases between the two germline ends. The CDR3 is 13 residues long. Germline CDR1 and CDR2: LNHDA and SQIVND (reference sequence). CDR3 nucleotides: TGTGCCAGTAGTATTCAAGGAAAAGAGACCCAGTACTTC. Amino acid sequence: CASSIQGKETQYF.

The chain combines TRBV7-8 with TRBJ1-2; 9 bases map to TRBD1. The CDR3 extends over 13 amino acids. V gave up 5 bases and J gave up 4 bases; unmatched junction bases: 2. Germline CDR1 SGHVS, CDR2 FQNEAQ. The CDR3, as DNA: TGTGCCAGCAGCGGGGACAGGGCCTATGGCTACACCTTC. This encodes CASSGDRAYGYTF.

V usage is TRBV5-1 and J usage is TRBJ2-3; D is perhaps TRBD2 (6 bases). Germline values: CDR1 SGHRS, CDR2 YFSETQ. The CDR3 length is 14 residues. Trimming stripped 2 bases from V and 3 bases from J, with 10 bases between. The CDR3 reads CASSFGGGTDTQYF. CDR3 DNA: TGCGCCAGCAGCTTCGGGGGAGGTACAGATACGCAGTATTTT.

The CDR3 nucleotides are TGCGCCAGCAGCGGGGGGAGAAATGAAAAACTGTTTTTT. This sequence encodes CASSGGRNEKLFF. The rearrangement joins TRBV5-1 to TRBJ1-4; tentative D call: TRBD1 (5 bases). With 4 bases removed from V and 5 bases from J, the gap between germline ends came to 9 bases. The length of the CDR3 is 13 residues. Germline loops: CDR1 SGHRS, CDR2 YFSETQ.

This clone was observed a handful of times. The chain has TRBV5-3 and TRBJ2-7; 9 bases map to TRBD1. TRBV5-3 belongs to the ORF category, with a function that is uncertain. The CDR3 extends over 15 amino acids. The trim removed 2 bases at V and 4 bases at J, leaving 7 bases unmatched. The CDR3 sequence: CARSFWTGVVYEQYF. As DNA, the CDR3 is TGTGCCAGAAGCTTCTGGACAGGGGTCGTATACGAGCAGTACTTC.